The rows below give T cell receptor beta chains drawn from one sample of a study of blood T cell repertoires in COVID-19. Profiling relied on immunoSEQ multiplex PCR, and the TCRdb table lists in-frame clones only, not all of them. The sample contains some 260,000 clones, roughly 90% of which appear only once. Specimen: peripheral blood. The source is a human donor in a cohort sampled during active COVID-19. Both conserved end residues are part of each CDR3. The D gene is left open where the match is weak. Not every row has a clone size; where given, it reads once, few, many or a size class.

many | NA | TRBJ1-2 | TRBV5-1 | CASSLISSYGRGYTF | TGCGCCAGCAGCTTGATTAGCAGCTACGGTCGTGGCTACACCTTC
NA | TRBD1 | TRBJ1-5 | TRBV5-1 | CASSFGGTDSNQPQHF | TGCGCCAGCAGCTTTGGTGGGACAGATAGCAATCAGCCCCAGCATTTT
NA | NA | TRBJ2-7 | TRBV19 | CATTGPSPYEQYF | TGTGCCACTACAGGTCCGTCCCCCTACGAGCAGTACTTC
few | NA | TRBJ1-4 | TRBV7-2 | CASSLERGEKLFF | TGTGCCAGCAGCTTAGAAAGGGGAGAAAAACTGTTTTTT
few | TRBD1 | TRBJ1-1 | TRBV6-5 | CASLTGGTPFTKAFF | TGTGCCAGCTTGACAGGGGGCACCCCCTTCACTAAGGCTTTCTTT
NA | NA | TRBJ2-1 | TRBV6-4 | CASSAILSPYNEQFF | TGTGCCAGCAGTGCCATCCTGAGTCCCTACAATGAGCAGTTCTTC
NA | TRBD2 | TRBJ2-7 | TRBV9 | CASSARGGKYEQYF | TGTGCCAGCAGCGCGCGGGGGGGTAAATACGAGCAGTACTTC
NA | TRBD1 | TRBJ1-2 | TRBV27 | CASTPRTGNLRGYTF | TGTGCCAGCACCCCTCGGACAGGCAACCTTCGGGGCTACACCTTC
NA | NA | TRBJ2-6 | TRBV4-3 | CATSSRAGANVLTF | TGCGCCACTTCCTCCAGGGCTGGGGCCAACGTCCTGACTTTC
NA | NA | TRBJ2-7 | TRBV28 | CASSKIGQNYEQYF | TGTGCCAGCAGCAAAATAGGACAGAACTACGAGCAGTACTTC
NA | TRBD1 | TRBJ2-5 | TRBV28 | CASSSDRTGARETQYF | TGTGCCAGCAGTTCCGACAGGACAGGGGCGCGAGAGACCCAGTACTTC
NA | NA | TRBJ2-6 | TRBV6-5 | CAGGLSGANVLTF | TGTGCCGGGGGCCTTTCTGGGGCCAACGTCCTGACTTTC
NA | NA | TRBJ1-1 | TRBV19 | CASSPPTPTYPMNTEAFF | TGTGCCAGTAGTCCACCAACCCCCACATACCCAATGAACACTGAAGCTTTCTTT
NA | NA | TRBJ2-5 | TRBV4-3 | CASSQILYREETQYF | TGCGCCAGCAGCCAAATTCTTTACAGGGAAGAGACCCAGTACTTC
NA | NA | TRBJ2-5 | TRBV7-2 | CASSYRMGALQETQYF | TGTGCCAGCAGCTATCGGATGGGGGCCCTCCAAGAGACCCAGTACTTC
NA | NA | TRBJ1-1 | TRBV7-2 | CAAGVDVNTEAFF | TGTGCCGCGGGGGTCGATGTGAACACTGAAGCTTTCTTT
once | TRBD1 | TRBJ1-4 | TRBV10-3 | CAISRTGGFEKLFF | TGTGCCATCAGCAGGACAGGGGGTTTTGAAAAACTGTTTTTT
NA | TRBD1 | TRBJ2-1 | TRBV29-1 | CSAAQGPNEQFF | TGCAGCGCAGCACAGGGGCCCAATGAGCAGTTCTTC
NA | NA | TRBJ1-5 | TRBV5-8 | CASSLYGNQPQHF | TGTGCCAGCAGCTTGTACGGGAATCAGCCCCAGCATTTT
NA | TRBD2 | TRBJ2-7 | TRBV6-4 | CASSPGGGSYEQYF | TGTGCCAGCAGCCCCGGGGGGGGTTCCTACGAGCAGTACTTC
NA | NA | TRBJ2-7 | TRBV19 | CASSPGREAQGEQYF | TGTGCCAGTAGTCCCGGACGCGAAGCCCAGGGCGAGCAGTACTTC
once | NA | TRBJ1-1 | TRBV10-3 | CAISESRVRNTEAFF | TGTGCCATCAGTGAGTCCAGGGTTCGGAACACTGAAGCTTTCTTT
once | NA | TRBJ2-3 | TRBV28 | CASSVRGRATRWTQYF | TGTGCCAGCAGCGTGCGGGGGCGGGCTACCCGGTGGACGCAGTATTTT
NA | NA | TRBJ2-3 | TRBV7-9 | CASSLVGDTDTQYF | TGTGCCAGCAGCTTAGTTGGAGACACAGATACGCAGTATTTT
NA | NA | TRBJ2-7 | TRBV10-3 | CATLSTGAGTYEQYF | TGTGCCACCCTCTCGACAGGCGCGGGTACCTACGAGCAGTACTTC
NA | TRBD1 | TRBJ1-4 | TRBV5-1 | CASSLGQGAFEKLFF | TGCGCCAGCAGCTTGGGACAGGGGGCATTTGAAAAACTGTTTTTT
NA | NA | TRBJ2-2 | TRBV20-1 | CSASFRGNTGELFF | TGCAGTGCTAGTTTTAGAGGAAACACCGGGGAGCTGTTTTTT
NA | TRBD1 | TRBJ2-7 | TRBV5-1 | CASRQRDRGAYPYEQYF | TGCGCCAGCAGGCAACGAGACAGGGGGGCCTACCCCTACGAGCAGTACTTC
NA | TRBD1 | TRBJ2-3 | TRBV19 | CASSTPGQLTDTQYF | TGTGCCAGTAGTACCCCGGGACAGCTCACAGATACGCAGTATTTT
NA | TRBD1 | TRBJ1-2 | TRBV28 | CASSLQGAQGYTF | TGTGCCAGCAGTCTGCAGGGGGCGCAGGGCTACACCTTC
once | NA | TRBJ1-1 | TRBV3-1/TRBV3-2 | CASSHNYQAFF | TGTGCCAGCAGCCACAACTACCAGGCTTTCTTT
NA | NA | TRBJ1-5 | TRBV9 | CASSVDVRSNQPQHF | TGTGCCAGCAGCGTAGATGTTCGGTCCAATCAGCCCCAGCATTTT
few | TRBD1 | TRBJ1-4 | TRBV4-3 | CASSQDPRGAEKLFF | TGCGCCAGCAGCCAAGATCCCAGGGGGGCCGAAAAACTGTTTTTT
NA | NA | TRBJ1-5 | TRBV19 | CASSYPQVANQPQHF | TGTGCCAGTAGCTACCCACAGGTTGCTAATCAGCCCCAGCATTTT
NA | NA | TRBJ2-7 | TRBV6-2/TRBV6-3 | CASSHGSYEQYF | TGTGCCAGCAGTCACGGTAGCTACGAGCAGTACTTC
NA | NA | TRBJ1-3 | TRBV5-1 | CASSLDRAGNTIYF | TGCGCCAGCAGCTTGGACAGGGCTGGAAACACCATATATTTT
NA | TRBD2 | TRBJ2-2 | TRBV9 | CASSGPSGGPNTGELFF | TGTGCCAGCAGCGGACCTAGCGGGGGGCCCAACACCGGGGAGCTGTTTTTT
NA | NA | TRBJ1-2 | TRBV27 | CASSLSPQLFSVYGYTF | TGTGCCAGCAGTTTATCCCCACAATTGTTCAGCGTCTATGGCTACACCTTC
once | TRBD2 | TRBJ2-1 | TRBV6-1 | CASSEAFVLAGRNNEQFF | TGTGCCAGCAGTGAAGCGTTTGTATTAGCGGGAAGAAACAATGAGCAGTTCTTC
NA | TRBD2 | TRBJ2-7 | TRBV30 | CAWSGAGARYEQYF | TGTGCCTGGAGTGGAGCGGGAGCGCGCTACGAGCAGTACTTC
NA | NA | TRBJ1-6 | TRBV5-8 | CASSLYGSSYNSPLHF | TGTGCCAGCAGCTTGTACGGGAGCTCCTATAATTCACCCCTCCACTTT
once | NA | TRBJ1-1 | TRBV27 | CASSLGQGGTEAFF | TGTGCCAGCAGTCTCGGACAAGGCGGCACTGAAGCTTTCTTT
NA | TRBD2 | TRBJ2-5 | TRBV7-3 | CASSLSERGMQETQYF | TGTGCCAGCAGCTTAAGTGAGCGGGGGATGCAAGAGACCCAGTACTTC
NA | TRBD1 | TRBJ1-2 | TRBV5-1 | CASSLDGTGSYGYTF | TGCGCCAGCAGCTTGGATGGGACAGGCTCCTATGGCTACACCTTC
NA | NA | TRBJ2-7 | TRBV28 | CASSLSGQTYEQYF | TGTGCCAGCAGTTTGTCGGGACAAACCTACGAGCAGTACTTC
NA | TRBD2 | TRBJ2-7 | TRBV5-4 | CASSLELAGIYEQYF | TGTGCCAGCAGCTTGGAACTAGCGGGGATCTACGAGCAGTACTTC